This TCR beta chain was captured in a study of regulatory T cells in long-lasting Graves disease (dated by TCRdb to 2020 to 2022). Notes on the research overall: To count as having persistent Graves' disease, a patient had to have received antithyroid drug treatment for over 5 years with TSH receptor autoantibodies remaining persistently positive. A total of around 35 samples were covered by TCR sequencing, comprising around 13 persistent and 20 or so newly diagnosed Graves' disease patients. The study was registered as a clinical trial and conducted in China. Peripheral blood TCR sequencing and RNA sequencing compared persistent Graves' disease patients with newly diagnosed Graves' disease patients. Persistent Graves' disease patients in the clinical cohort had taken antithyroid drugs for about 10.3 years on average. On the study overall, not on this receptor specifically: Compared with newly diagnosed patients, persistent Graves' disease patients had lower TCR Shannon entropy and fewer highly expanded clones, which suggests clonal expansion. TRBV28, TRBJ1-2 and TRBJ2-5 were preferentially used in persistent disease, while TRBV20-1 and TRBJ2-1 were favored in newly diagnosed disease. Patients with persistent disease shared more public clonotypes (around 2,500) than newly diagnosed patients did (about 970). As a limitation, the authors acknowledged that the small sample size may reduce accuracy. Because the primary lesion, thyroid tissue, could not be accessed, the study looked at peripheral blood alone. Sequencing and analysis were restricted to the TCR beta chain.

This clonotype occurred a few times. The target of this receptor is not known. No base quality values were provided; no much bigger clone lies one nucleotide off. The time point label on this specimen signifies: persistent/refractory GD, antithyroid drugs over 5 years with positive TRAb. For both TCR sequencing and RNA sequencing, RNA was extracted from PBMCs using TRIzol. The diagnosis of Graves' disease followed American Thyroid Association guidelines. Recruitment of patients was carried out at an endocrinology department in Xi'an, China. From each patient, around 9 milliliters of peripheral blood was collected into an EDTA anticoagulant tube. PBMCs were isolated by Ficoll Paque Plus density gradient separation without further T cell sorting. RNA quality was checked with an Agilent 2100 Bioanalyzer and agarose gel, and concentration with a NanoDrop 2000. The germline V gene yields SQVTM for CDR1 and ANQGSEA for CDR2. Germline trimming amounts to 6 bases on V and 5 bases on J, with 12 as the count of junction bases outside the gene matches. CDR3 length: 15 amino acids, cysteine to phenylalanine. Just the 45-base CDR3 DNA is kept, in frame starting at base 1.

Library creation used multiplex PCR. The data were produced on an Illumina HiSeq 4000. TCR beta libraries were built with iRepertoire HTBI primers and Arm-PCR amplification of CDR3 regions. Before sequencing, the PCR products underwent gel purification. On the study's bioinformatics: A total of around 59 TRBV and some 13 TRBJ segments were identified across samples and were used for gene usage analysis of CDR3 amino acid clonotypes. COPE and FqMerger were used to merge the filtered high-quality paired reads into contigs. Contigs were aligned with BLAST to IMGT TRBV, TRBD and TRBJ reference genes, and CDR3 was defined per IMGT. Clonotypes above 0.1% frequency were classified as highly expanded clones. Shannon entropy was used to measure repertoire diversity, and the Gini coefficient was used to measure V-J evenness. Public clonotypes were defined as clonotypes shared by more than one individual. The public reads were reanalyzed by TCRdb: fastp trimming at Q25, MiXCR alignment, in-frame beta chains only. For every CDR3 protein sequence, its rows merge into one entry that carries the most common genes and DNA. What appears here as the V and J calls and clone size reflects TCRdb's work, not the paper's. The sample records 500,000 to 800,000 distinct CDR3 sequences, approximately 31% of which are singletons. About 42% of the sample is held by the ten biggest clonotypes.

This material consisted of peripheral blood mononuclear cells (PBMCs), taken when the disease was refractory, from a patient treated with antithyroid drugs. This TCR was sampled from a female donor with Graves disease. The receptor chain draws on TRBV29-1 and TRBJ2-7; 11 of the junction bases match TRBD2. The CDR3 region reads CSVSLTSGRIHEQYF. The DNA sequence reads TGCAGCGTCTCATTAACTAGCGGGAGAATCCACGAGCAGTACTTC.